A selection of T cell receptor beta chains follows, all from one sample in a study of T cells expressing NK-cell markers. TCRdb reprocessed the 5' RACE reads, with one entry per CDR3 protein and no DNA. In all, the sample yields some 450,000 distinct CDR3 sequences. Sample: blood T cells: a sorted CD56 or NKG2C T cell subset, CD4+ or CD8+ T cells, or bulk PBMC T cells (not recorded which). These TCRs come from a woman between 18 and 70 years old in good health. The CDR3 runs from the conserved cysteine through the conserved F or W. The order of the fields is CDR3 protein, J gene, V gene.

CDR3aa: CASSLKLAGITDTQYF
j_gene: TRBJ2-3
v_gene: TRBV7-3

CDR3aa: CASSTMSGPYNEQFF
j_gene: TRBJ2-1
v_gene: TRBV7-2

CDR3aa: CSASRTSGSLAADTQYF
j_gene: TRBJ2-3
v_gene: TRBV20-1

CDR3aa: CASMTGYTEAFF
j_gene: TRBJ1-1
v_gene: TRBV19

CDR3aa: CSVEGGGTEAFF
j_gene: TRBJ1-1
v_gene: TRBV29-1

CDR3aa: CASTPLGTQYF
j_gene: TRBJ2-5
v_gene: TRBV7-9

CDR3aa: CASSLAGGGLSTDTQYF
j_gene: TRBJ2-3
v_gene: TRBV27

CDR3aa: CASSYSHSTGELFF
j_gene: TRBJ2-2
v_gene: TRBV6-2/TRBV6-3

CDR3aa: CSASDYGPGKFF
j_gene: TRBJ2-1
v_gene: TRBV20-1

CDR3aa: CASSLEQKDTDTQYF
j_gene: TRBJ2-3
v_gene: TRBV5-1

CDR3aa: CASSLEAGLSYEQYF
j_gene: TRBJ2-7
v_gene: TRBV5-6

CDR3aa: CASSPTSGYTGELFF
j_gene: TRBJ2-2
v_gene: TRBV12-3/TRBV12-4

CDR3aa: CASSYGLAGGGYEQFF
j_gene: TRBJ2-1
v_gene: TRBV6-2/TRBV6-3

CDR3aa: CASSPRLAGGNEQFF
j_gene: TRBJ2-1
v_gene: TRBV7-9

CDR3aa: CASSYQDGFFSNYGYTF
j_gene: TRBJ1-2
v_gene: TRBV6-2/TRBV6-3

CDR3aa: CASSLLWDTGELFF
j_gene: TRBJ2-2
v_gene: TRBV27

CDR3aa: CASSLGIAGPSSYNEQFF
j_gene: TRBJ2-1
v_gene: TRBV3-1

CDR3aa: CASRTRRENQETQYF
j_gene: TRBJ2-5
v_gene: TRBV6-2/TRBV6-3